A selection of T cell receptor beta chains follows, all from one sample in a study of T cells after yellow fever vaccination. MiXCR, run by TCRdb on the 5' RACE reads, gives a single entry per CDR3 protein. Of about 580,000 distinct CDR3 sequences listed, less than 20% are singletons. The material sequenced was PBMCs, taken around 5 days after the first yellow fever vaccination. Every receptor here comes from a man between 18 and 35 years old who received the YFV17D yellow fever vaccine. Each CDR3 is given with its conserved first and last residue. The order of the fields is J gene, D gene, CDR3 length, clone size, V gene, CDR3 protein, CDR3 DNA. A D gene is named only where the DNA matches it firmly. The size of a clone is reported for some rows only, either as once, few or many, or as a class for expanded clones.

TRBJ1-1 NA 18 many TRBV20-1 CSARALASWTVMNTEAFF TGCAGTGCTAGAGCATTGGCATCGTGGACAGTCATGAACACTGAAGCTTTCTTT
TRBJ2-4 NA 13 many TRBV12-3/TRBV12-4 CASSLIAKNIQYF TGTGCCAGCAGCCTAATAGCCAAAAACATTCAGTACTTC
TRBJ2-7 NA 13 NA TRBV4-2 CASSQDGSFEQYF TGTGCCAGCAGCCAAGATGGATCTTTCGAGCAGTACTTC
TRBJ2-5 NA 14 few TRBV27 CASRRTRNQETQYF TGTGCCAGCCGTAGAACAAGGAACCAAGAGACCCAGTACTTC
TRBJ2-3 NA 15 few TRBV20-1 CSARLTGSSTDTQYF TGCAGTGCTAGACTGACAGGCTCTAGCACAGATACGCAGTATTTT
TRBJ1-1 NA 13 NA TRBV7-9 CASFQGLNTEAFF TGTGCCAGCTTCCAGGGGCTGAACACTGAAGCTTTCTTT
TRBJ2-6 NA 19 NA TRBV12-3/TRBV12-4 CASSSPAGQKYSGANVLTF TGTGCCAGCAGTTCCCCTGCGGGACAGAAATACTCTGGGGCCAACGTCCTGACTTTC
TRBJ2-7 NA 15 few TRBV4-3 CASSQVRTGSYEQYF TGCGCCAGCAGCCAAGTAAGGACCGGCTCCTACGAGCAGTACTTC
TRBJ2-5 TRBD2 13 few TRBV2 CASRGGAKETQYF TGTGCCAGCAGGGGAGGGGCCAAAGAGACCCAGTACTTC
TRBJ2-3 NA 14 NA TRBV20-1 CSARDRGSTDTQYF TGCAGTGCTAGAGATCGCGGGTCCACAGATACGCAGTATTTT
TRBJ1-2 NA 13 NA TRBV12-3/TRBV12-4 CASSFQGPYGYTF TGTGCCAGCAGTTTTCAGGGGCCCTATGGCTACACCTTC
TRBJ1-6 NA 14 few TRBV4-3 CASSRGPSHSPLHF TGCGCCAGCAGCCGGGGACCCTCTCATTCACCCCTCCACTTT
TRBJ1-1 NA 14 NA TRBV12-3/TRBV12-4 CASSSDRRGTEDFF TGTGCCAGCAGTTCGGACAGACGGGGCACTGAAGATTTCTTT
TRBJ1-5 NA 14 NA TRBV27 CASSSDSSYQPQHF TGTGCCAGCAGTTCGGACAGTAGTTATCAGCCCCAGCATTTT
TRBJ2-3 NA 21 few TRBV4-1 CASSQDSVRLAFRPSTDTQYF TGCGCCAGCAGCCAAGATTCGGTCCGACTTGCTTTCCGTCCTAGCACAGATACGCAGTATTTT
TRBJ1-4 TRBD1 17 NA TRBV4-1 CASSQRGDSDRFEKLFF TGCGCCAGCAGCCAACGGGGAGATTCGGACAGGTTTGAAAAACTGTTTTTT
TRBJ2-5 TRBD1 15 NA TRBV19 CASRQGRGFQETQYF TGTGCCAGTAGACAGGGCAGGGGGTTCCAAGAGACCCAGTACTTC
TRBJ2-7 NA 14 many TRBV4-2 CASSQVAGNYEQYF TGTGCCAGCAGCCAAGTCGCGGGTAACTACGAGCAGTACTTC
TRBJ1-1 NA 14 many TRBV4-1 CASSQGIANTEAFF TGCGCCAGCAGCCAAGGAATAGCGAACACTGAAGCTTTCTTT
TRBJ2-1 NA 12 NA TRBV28 CASSLIDNEQFF TGTGCCAGCAGTTTAATCGACAATGAGCAGTTCTTC
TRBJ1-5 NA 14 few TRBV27 CASSFQGSNQPQHF TGTGCCAGCAGTTTCCAGGGAAGCAATCAGCCCCAGCATTTT
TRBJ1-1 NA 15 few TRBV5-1 CASSSSEGSNTEAFF TGCGCCAGCAGCTCGTCCGAGGGGAGCAACACTGAAGCTTTCTTT
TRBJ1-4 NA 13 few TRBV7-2 CASSLAVNEKLFF TGTGCCAGCAGCTTAGCGGTGAATGAAAAACTGTTTTTT
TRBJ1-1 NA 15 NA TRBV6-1 CASSPPGGFGTEAFF TGTGCCAGCAGTCCTCCGGGGGGTTTTGGCACTGAAGCTTTCTTT
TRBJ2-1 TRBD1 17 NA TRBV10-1 CASSGRQGSVSYNEQFF TGCGCCAGCAGTGGGAGACAGGGGAGTGTGTCCTACAATGAGCAGTTCTTC